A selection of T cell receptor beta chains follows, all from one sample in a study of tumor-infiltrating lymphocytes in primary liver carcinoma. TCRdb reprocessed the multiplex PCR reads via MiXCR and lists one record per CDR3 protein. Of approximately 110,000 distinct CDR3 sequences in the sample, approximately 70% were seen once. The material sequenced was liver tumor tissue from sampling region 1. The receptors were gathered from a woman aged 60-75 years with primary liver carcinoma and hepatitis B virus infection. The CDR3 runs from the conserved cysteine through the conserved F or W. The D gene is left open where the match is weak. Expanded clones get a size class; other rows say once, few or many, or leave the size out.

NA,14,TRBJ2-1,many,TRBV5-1,TGCGCCAGCAGCTTGGATATACAGTACAATGAGCAGTTCTTC,CASSLDIQYNEQFF
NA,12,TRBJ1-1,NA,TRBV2,TGTGCCAGCACGGAGTGGAGCACTGAAGCTTTCTTT,CASTEWSTEAFF
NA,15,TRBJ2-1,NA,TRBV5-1,TGCGCCAGCAGCTTGGCCCCGGTGGGAGCCCATGAGCAGTTCTTC,CASSLAPVGAHEQFF
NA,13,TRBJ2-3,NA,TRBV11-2,TGTGCCGACAGCTTAGATCGAGGAGATACGCAATATTTT,CADSLDRGDTQYF
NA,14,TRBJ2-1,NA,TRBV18,TGTGCCAGCTCACGTAGTACAGGGAGGGATGAGCAGTTCTTC,CASSRSTGRDEQFF
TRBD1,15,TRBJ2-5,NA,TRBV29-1,TGCAGCGCTGAAGGTTCCACAGGGGAAGGAGGGACCCAGTACTTC,CSAEGSTGEGGTQYF
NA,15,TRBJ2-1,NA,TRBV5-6,TGTGCCAGCAGCTTGGCGGGACATAAGGGAGGTGAGCAGTTCTTC,CASSLAGHKGGEQFF
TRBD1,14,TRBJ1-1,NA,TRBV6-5,TGTGCCAGCAGTTACTTGGGAGGGGGCACTGAAGCCTTCTTT,CASSYLGGGTEAFF
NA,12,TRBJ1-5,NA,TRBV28,TGTGCAGTAAAAAGCCCCAATCAGCCCCAGCATTTT,CAVKSPNQPQHF
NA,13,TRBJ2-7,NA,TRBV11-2,TGTGACAGCAGTCCGGAGGTGAGCTACGAGCAGTACTTC,CDSSPEVSYEQYF
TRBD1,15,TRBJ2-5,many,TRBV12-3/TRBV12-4,TGTGCCAGCAGTTTCCGGACAGGGGCAAGAGAGACCCAGTACTTC,CASSFRTGARETQYF
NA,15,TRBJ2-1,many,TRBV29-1,TGCAGCGCAAACGCGAGAAACACTCTAAACAATGAGCAGTTCTTC,CSANARNTLNNEQFF
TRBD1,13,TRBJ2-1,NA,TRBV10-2,TGCGCCAGCAGTGGGACAGGGGGCGCTAAGCAGTTCTTC,CASSGTGGAKQFF
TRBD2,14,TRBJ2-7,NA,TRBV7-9,TGTGCCAGCAGCAAAGGACTAGCGGTATACGAGCAGTACTTC,CASSKGLAVYEQYF
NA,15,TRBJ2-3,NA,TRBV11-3,TGTGCCAGCAGGCGAGGGGAAGGGAAAACAGATACGCAGTACTTT,CASRRGEGKTDTQYF